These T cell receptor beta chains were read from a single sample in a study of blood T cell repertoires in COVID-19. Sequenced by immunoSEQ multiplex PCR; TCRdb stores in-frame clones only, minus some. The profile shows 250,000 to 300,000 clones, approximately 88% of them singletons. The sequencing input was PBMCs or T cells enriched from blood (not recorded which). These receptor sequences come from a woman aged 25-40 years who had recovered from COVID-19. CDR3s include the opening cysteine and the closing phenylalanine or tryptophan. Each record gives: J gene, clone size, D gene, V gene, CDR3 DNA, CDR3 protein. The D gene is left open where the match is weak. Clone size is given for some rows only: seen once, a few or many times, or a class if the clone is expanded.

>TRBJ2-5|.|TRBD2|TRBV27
TGTGCCAGCAGTTTATATGGACTAGCGGGGCATCAAGAGACCCAGTACTTC
CASSLYGLAGHQETQYF
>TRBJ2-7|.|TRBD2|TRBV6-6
TGTGCCAGCAGCTTACTAGCGTTTAACGAGCAGTACTTC
CASSLLAFNEQYF
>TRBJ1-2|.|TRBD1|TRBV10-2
TGCGCCAGCAGTGGGACAGGGTCGACTAACTATGGCTACACCTTC
CASSGTGSTNYGYTF
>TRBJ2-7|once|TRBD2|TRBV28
TGTGCCACCGAGGAATCATTAGGACTAGCGGACTCCTACGAGCAGTACTTC
CATEESLGLADSYEQYF
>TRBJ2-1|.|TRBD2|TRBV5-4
TGTGCCAGCAGCTTGGCGCTAGCGGGCTCCTACAATGAGCAGTTCTTC
CASSLALAGSYNEQFF
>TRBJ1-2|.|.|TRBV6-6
TGTGCCAGCAGTCCTAATCTTCGACGGAGAAATCACTATGGCTACACCTTC
CASSPNLRRRNHYGYTF
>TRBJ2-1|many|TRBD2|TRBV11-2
TGTGCCAGCGAGGGGATAGCGGGATACAATGAGCAGTTCTTC
CASEGIAGYNEQFF
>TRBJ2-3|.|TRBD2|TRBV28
TGTGCCAGCAGCTCGTACAAGACTAGCACCCCAGATACGCAGTATTTT
CASSSYKTSTPDTQYF
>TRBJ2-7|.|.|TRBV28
TGTGCCAGCAGTTCCCCCGGGGATGTGATGCCCTACGAGCAGTACTTC
CASSSPGDVMPYEQYF
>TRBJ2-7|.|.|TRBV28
TGTGCCAGCAGCCTTCAGGAGCAGTACTTC
CASSLQEQYF
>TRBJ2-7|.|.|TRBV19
TGTGCCAGTAGTATAAGCGGTGGCATGCCCTACGAGCAGTACTTC
CASSISGGMPYEQYF
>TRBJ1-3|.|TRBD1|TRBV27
TGTGCCAGCAGTCCGCCAAAGACAGGGAATGGAAACACCATATATTTT
CASSPPKTGNGNTIYF
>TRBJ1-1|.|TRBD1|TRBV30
TGTGCCCTTATCGGGGACAGTAACACTGAAGCTTTCTTT
CALIGDSNTEAFF
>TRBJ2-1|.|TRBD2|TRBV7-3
TGTGCCAGCAGCTTAACAGCGGGAGTTTACAATGAGCAGTTCTTC
CASSLTAGVYNEQFF
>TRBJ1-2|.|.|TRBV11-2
TGTGCCAGCAGCCGTAACAGGCAAACCAACTATGGCTACACCTTC
CASSRNRQTNYGYTF
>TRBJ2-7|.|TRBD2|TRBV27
TGTGCCAGCAGTATCCGGACTAGCGATAGCTCCTACGAGCAGTACTTC
CASSIRTSDSSYEQYF
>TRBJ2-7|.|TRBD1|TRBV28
TGTGCCAGCCGATTTCTGGTGGACAGGGCCTACGAGCAGTACTTC
CASRFLVDRAYEQYF
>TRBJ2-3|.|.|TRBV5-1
TGCGCCAGCGGCATTGGGGCTCCAAAAGATACGCAGTATTTT
CASGIGAPKDTQYF
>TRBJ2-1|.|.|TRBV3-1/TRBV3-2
TGTGCCAGCAGCCAAGAACTCTATGAGCAGTTCTTC
CASSQELYEQFF
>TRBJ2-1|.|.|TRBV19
TGTGCCAGTAGTCCCGAAAACTTCATAGAGCAGTTCTTC
CASSPENFIEQFF
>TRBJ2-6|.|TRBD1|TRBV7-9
TGTGCCAGCAGCATACCTAAGGACAGGTCGAGCTCTGGGGCCAACGTCCTGACTTTC
CASSIPKDRSSSGANVLTF
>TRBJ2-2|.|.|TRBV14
TGTGCCAGCATGGACAGCACCGGGGAGCTGTTTTTT
CASMDSTGELFF
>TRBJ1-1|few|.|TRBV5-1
TGCGCCAGCAGCTTTTCACAGGGAGACACTGAAGCTTTCTTT
CASSFSQGDTEAFF
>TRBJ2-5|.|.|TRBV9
TGTGCCAGCAGCGTACAGGTGACCCAGTACTTC
CASSVQVTQYF
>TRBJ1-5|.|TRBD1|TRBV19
TGTGCCAGTACCATGCCCACAGGGGTCTTTAATCAGCCCCAGCATTTT
CASTMPTGVFNQPQHF
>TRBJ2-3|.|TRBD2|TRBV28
TGTGCCAGCAGTATCGGGACTAGCTCCTCCCGGGCAGATACGCAGTATTTT
CASSIGTSSSRADTQYF
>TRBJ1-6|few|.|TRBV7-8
TGTGCCAGCAGCTTAAATCTCGCGGGTGGCGAGTTGGATAATTCACCCCTCCACTTT
CASSLNLAGGELDNSPLHF
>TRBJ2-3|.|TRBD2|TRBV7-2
TGTGCCAGCAGCCCCCTTCGGACTAGCGGGGGGGATACGCAGTATTTT
CASSPLRTSGGDTQYF
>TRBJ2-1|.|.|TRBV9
TGTGCCAGCAGCGTAGAGAGCGGTGGCAGTGAGCAGTTCTTC
CASSVESGGSEQFF
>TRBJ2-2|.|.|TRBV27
TGTGCCAGCAGTCTCCTTCCGCGGCCGGCGAGCACCGGGGAGCTGTTTTTT
CASSLLPRPASTGELFF
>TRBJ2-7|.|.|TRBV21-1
TGTGCCAGCAGCAAAGCCGGGACTAGCGTCTACGAGCAGTACTTC
CASSKAGTSVYEQYF
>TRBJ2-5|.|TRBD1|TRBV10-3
TGTGCCACATCAAACCAGGGGGCGCAAGAGACCCAGTACTTC
CATSNQGAQETQYF
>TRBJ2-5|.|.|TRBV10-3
TGTGCCATCAGTGAACAGGGATACCAAGAGACCCAGTACTTC
CAISEQGYQETQYF
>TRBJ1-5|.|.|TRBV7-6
TGTGCCAGCAGCCAGACCGGGGCCGGGGGGAATCAGCCCCAGCATTTT
CASSQTGAGGNQPQHF
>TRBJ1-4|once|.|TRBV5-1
TGCGCCAGCAGAACAGAGACTAATGAAAAACTGTTTTTT
CASRTETNEKLFF
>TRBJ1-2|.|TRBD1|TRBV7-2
TGTGCCAGCAGCTTGGGACAGTTATATGGCTACACCTTC
CASSLGQLYGYTF
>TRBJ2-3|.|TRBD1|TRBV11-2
TGTGCCAGCAGCTTTCCACCCTATGGGACAGCGAGCACAGATACGCAGTATTTT
CASSFPPYGTASTDTQYF
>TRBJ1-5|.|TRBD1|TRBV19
TGTGCCAGTAGTAGGACAGGGGGCTCTAGCAATCAGCCCCAGCATTTT
CASSRTGGSSNQPQHF
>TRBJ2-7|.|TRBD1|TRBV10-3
TGTGCCATCAGCGACAGGGTTGGGGCCTACGAGCAGTACTTC
CAISDRVGAYEQYF
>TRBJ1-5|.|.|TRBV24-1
TGTGCCACCAGTGATTCTCTCGACAGGCAGGAGAATCAGCCCCAGCATTTT
CATSDSLDRQENQPQHF
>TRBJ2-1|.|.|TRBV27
TGTGCCAGCAGTCCCCCCCCCGGTGAGCAGTTCTTC
CASSPPPGEQFF
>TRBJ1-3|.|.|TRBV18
TGTGCCAGCTCACCACCGATTAGCGTCCGGCCGCGAGACTCTGGAAACACCATATATTTT
CASSPPISVRPRDSGNTIYF
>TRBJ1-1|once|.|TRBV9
TGTGCCAGCAGCTACCGGGACACTTTAACCCTACTTGACACTGAAGCTTTCTTT
CASSYRDTLTLLDTEAFF
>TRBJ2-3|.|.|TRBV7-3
TGTGCCAGCAGCTTAATCCGGGGGTCTAGCACAGATACGCAGTATTTT
CASSLIRGSSTDTQYF
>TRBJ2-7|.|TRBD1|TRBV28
TGTGCCAGCAGGGACAGGGGCTACGAGCAGTACTTC
CASRDRGYEQYF
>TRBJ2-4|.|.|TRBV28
TGTGCCAGCCCCCTCTCATTACTAGCCAAAAACATTCAGTACTTC
CASPLSLLAKNIQYF
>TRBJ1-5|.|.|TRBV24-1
TGTGCCACCAGTGATTTAAACAGCCCCAATCAGCCCCAGCATTTT
CATSDLNSPNQPQHF
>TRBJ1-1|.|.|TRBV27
TGTGCCAGCAGACTGCTCCGGGGAACTGAAGCTTTCTTT
CASRLLRGTEAFF
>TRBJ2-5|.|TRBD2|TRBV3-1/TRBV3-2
TGTGCCAGCAGCCTCCCGACTAGCGGACAAGAGACCCAGTACTTC
CASSLPTSGQETQYF
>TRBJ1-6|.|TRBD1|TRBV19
TGTGCCAGTAGTGTCGACAGGGTAATGACCGCGAGCTATAATTCACCCCTCCACTTT
CASSVDRVMTASYNSPLHF
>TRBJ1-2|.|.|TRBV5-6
TGTGCCAGCAGCTCTACAGGATATGGCTACACCTTC
CASSSTGYGYTF
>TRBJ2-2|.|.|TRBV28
TGTGCCAGCAGTTTGCGGCAGGGGGGAACCGGGGAGCTGTTTTTT
CASSLRQGGTGELFF
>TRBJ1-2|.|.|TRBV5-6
TGTGCCAGCCTAGACAGGCCTCGGGGTGGCTACACCTTC
CASLDRPRGGYTF
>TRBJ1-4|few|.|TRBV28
TGTGCCAGCAGTCGCACAGGGCGGCGTGACACTAATGAAAAACTGTTTTTT
CASSRTGRRDTNEKLFF